The table lists the clone carrying this TCR beta chain with many counts. Antigen unknown. The data belong to a study of blood T cells in healthy people across ages. Study-level results: Fewer expanded clones and more diversity marked long-lived versus aged donors. Because donor CMV status was unknown, expanded clonotype changes were possibly confounded. Age brought a roughly linear fall in TCR beta diversity measured per million T cells. Using unsorted PBMCs precluded a conclusive naive versus antigen-experienced comparison.

CDR1 and CDR2 (germline): DFQATT, SNEGSKA (reference sequence). The trim removed 6 bases at V and 2 bases at J, leaving 6 bases unmatched. CDR3 length: 13 amino acids. A J-beta primer mix and a sample-barcoded 5' primer were used in a second PCR of about 7 to 12 cycles. TCRdb passed the 5' RACE reads through MiXCR, listing each CDR3 protein once. The data hold 550,000 to 800,000 distinct CDR3 sequences, with more than 20% observed a single time. This TCR derives from a man between 65 and 85 years old in good health. Material: blood. The rearrangement joins TRBV20-1 to TRBJ2-5; 7 bases are shared with TRBD1. The CDR3 loop reads CSAAETGQETQYF. Written as DNA, the CDR3 is TGCAGTGCGGCCGAGACAGGGCAAGAGACCCAGTACTTC.